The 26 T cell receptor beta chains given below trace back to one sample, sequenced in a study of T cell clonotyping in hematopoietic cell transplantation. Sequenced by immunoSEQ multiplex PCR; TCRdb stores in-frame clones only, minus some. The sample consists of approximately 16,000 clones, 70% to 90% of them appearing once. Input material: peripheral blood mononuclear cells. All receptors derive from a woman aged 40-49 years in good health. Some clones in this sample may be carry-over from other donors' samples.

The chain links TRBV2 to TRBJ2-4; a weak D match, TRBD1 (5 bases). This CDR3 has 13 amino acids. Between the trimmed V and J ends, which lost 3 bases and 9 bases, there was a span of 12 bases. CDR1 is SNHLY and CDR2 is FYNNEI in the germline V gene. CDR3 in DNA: TGTGCCAGCAGTGAGTCAGGGTTGGGCATTCAGTACTTC. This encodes CASSESGLGIQYF.

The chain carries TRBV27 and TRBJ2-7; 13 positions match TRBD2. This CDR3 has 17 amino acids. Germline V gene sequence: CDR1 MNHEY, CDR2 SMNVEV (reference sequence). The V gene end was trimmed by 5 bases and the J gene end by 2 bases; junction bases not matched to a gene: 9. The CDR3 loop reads CASSHGLAGDSPYEQYF. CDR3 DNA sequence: TGTGCCAGCAGTCACGGACTAGCGGGAGATTCCCCCTACGAGCAGTACTTC.

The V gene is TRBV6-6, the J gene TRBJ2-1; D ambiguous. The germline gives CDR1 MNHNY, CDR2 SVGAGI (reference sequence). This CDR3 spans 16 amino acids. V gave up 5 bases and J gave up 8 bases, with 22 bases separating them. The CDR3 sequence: CASSPSSSRSEDEQFF. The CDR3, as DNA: TGTGCCAGCAGTCCTTCTAGTAGTCGGAGCGAGGATGAGCAGTTCTTC.

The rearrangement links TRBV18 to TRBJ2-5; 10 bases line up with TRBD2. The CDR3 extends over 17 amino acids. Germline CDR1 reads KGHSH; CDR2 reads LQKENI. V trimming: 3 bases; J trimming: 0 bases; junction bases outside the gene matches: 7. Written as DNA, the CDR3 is TGTGCCAGCTCACCGCCGGGACTAGCGATCAACCAAGAGACCCAGTACTTC. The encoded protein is CASSPPGLAINQETQYF.

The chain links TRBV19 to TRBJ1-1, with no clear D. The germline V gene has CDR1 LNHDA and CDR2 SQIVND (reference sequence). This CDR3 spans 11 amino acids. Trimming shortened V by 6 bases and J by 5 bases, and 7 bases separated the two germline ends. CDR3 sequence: CASRYLTEAFF. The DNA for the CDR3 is TGTGCCAGTAGATACCTAACTGAAGCTTTCTTT.

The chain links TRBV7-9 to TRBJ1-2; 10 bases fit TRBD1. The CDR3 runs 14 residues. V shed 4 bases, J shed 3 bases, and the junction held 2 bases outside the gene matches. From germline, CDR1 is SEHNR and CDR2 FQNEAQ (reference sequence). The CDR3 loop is CASSSGQGYYGYTF. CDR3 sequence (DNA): TGTGCCAGCAGCTCGGGACAGGGGTACTATGGCTACACCTTC.

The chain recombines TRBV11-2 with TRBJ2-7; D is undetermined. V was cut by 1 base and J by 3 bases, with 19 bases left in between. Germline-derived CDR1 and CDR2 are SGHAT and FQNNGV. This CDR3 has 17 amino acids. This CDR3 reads CASSLGFSGLLGYEQYF. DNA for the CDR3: TGTGCCAGCAGCTTAGGATTCTCCGGGCTGCTAGGCTACGAGCAGTACTTC.

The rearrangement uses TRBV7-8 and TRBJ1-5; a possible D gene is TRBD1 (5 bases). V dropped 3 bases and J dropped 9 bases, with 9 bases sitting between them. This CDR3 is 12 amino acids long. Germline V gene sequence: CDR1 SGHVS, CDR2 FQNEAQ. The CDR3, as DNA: TGTGCCAGCAGCTTGGACACCCGGCCCCAGCATTTT. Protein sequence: CASSLDTRPQHF.

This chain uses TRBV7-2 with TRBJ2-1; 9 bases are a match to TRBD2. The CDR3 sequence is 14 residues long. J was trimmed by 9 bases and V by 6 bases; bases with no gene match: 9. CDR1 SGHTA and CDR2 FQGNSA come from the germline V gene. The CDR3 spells CASSRAGGQFEQFF. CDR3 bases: TGTGCCAGCAGTAGGGCGGGGGGGCAATTTGAGCAGTTCTTC.

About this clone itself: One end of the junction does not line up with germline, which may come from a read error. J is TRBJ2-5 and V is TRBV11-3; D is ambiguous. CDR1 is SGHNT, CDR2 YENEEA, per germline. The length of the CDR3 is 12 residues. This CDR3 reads CASSLEGETQYF. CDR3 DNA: TGTGCCAGCAGCCTAGAAGGGGAGACCCAGTACTTC.

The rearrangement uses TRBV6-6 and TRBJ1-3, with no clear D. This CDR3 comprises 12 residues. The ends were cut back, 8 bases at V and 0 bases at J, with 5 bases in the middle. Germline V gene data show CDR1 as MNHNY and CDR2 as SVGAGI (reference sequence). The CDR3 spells CASQHSGNTIYF. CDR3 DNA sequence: TGTGCCAGCCAACACTCTGGAAACACCATATATTTT.

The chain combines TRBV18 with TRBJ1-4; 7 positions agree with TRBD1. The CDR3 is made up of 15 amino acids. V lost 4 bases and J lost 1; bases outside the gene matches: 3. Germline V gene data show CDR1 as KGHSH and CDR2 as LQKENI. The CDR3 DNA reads TGTGCCAGCTCACGTCGACAGGGAACTAATGAAAAACTGTTTTTT. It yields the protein CASSRRQGTNEKLFF.

The CDR3, as DNA: TGTGCCAGCTCACTAGAATTGGACTATGGCTACACCTTC. It specifies CASSLELDYGYTF. This chain connects TRBV18 to TRBJ1-2; D remains unclear. Trimming removed 4 bases at V and 3 bases at J, with 9 bases between. CDR1 and CDR2 from the germline V gene are KGHSH and LQKENI. CDR3 length: 13 amino acids.

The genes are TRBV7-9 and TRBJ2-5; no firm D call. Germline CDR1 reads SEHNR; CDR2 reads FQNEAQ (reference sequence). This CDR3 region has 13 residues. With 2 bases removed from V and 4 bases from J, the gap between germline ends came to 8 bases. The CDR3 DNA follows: TGTGCCAGCAGCTTAACGCTTGGAGAGACCCAGTACTTC. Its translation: CASSLTLGETQYF.

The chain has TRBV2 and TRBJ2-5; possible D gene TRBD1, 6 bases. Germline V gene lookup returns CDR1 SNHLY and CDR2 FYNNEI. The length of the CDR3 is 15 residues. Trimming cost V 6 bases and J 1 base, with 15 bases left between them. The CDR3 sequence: CASRYRESVQETQYF. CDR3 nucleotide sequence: TGTGCCAGCAGGTACAGGGAAAGCGTCCAAGAGACCCAGTACTTC.

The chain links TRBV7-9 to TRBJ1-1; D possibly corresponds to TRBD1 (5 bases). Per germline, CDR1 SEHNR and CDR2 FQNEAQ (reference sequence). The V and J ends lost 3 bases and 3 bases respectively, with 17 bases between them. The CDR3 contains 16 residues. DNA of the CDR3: TGTGCCAGCAGCTTGTATAGCCTCTCGGGGGACACTGAAGCTTTCTTT. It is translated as CASSLYSLSGDTEAFF.

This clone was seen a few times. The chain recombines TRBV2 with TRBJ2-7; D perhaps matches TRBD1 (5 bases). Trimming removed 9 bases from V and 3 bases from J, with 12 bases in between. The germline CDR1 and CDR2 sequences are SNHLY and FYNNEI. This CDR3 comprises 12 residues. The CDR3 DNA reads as TGTGCCAGTTACGACAGTTACTACGAGCAGTACTTC. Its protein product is CASYDSYYEQYF.

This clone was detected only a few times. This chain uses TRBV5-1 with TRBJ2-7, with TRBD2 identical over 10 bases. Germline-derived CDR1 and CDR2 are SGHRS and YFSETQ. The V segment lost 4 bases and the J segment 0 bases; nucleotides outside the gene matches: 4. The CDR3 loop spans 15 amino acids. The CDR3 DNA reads TGCGCCAGCAGCATAGGACTAGCGGACTCCTACGAGCAGTACTTC. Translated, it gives CASSIGLADSYEQYF.

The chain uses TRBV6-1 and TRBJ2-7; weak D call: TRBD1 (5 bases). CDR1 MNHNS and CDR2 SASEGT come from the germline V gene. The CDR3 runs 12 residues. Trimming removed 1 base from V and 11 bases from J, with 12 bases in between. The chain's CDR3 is CASSEVQGREYF. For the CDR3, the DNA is TGTGCCAGCAGTGAAGTGCAGGGCCGGGAGTACTTC.

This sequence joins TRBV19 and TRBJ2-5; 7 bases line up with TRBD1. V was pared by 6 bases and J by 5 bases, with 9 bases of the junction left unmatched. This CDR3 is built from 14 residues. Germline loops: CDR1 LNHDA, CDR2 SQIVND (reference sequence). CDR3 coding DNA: TGTGCCAGTAGGGATAGGGGGCGCGGGGAGACCCAGTACTTC. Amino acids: CASRDRGRGETQYF.

The CDR3 coding sequence is TGTGCCAGCAGCCCAGACAGGTACTACAATGAGCAGTTCTTC. It specifies CASSPDRYYNEQFF. This chain connects TRBV5-4 to TRBJ2-1; tentative D call: TRBD1 (6 bases). The V gene's germline CDR1 is SGHNT and CDR2 YYREEE (reference sequence). V was shortened by 4 bases and J by 3 bases, with 11 bases between the two germline ends. This CDR3 has 14 amino acids.

In DNA form, the CDR3 reads TGTGCCAGCAGCTTGTACGGGACTAGCAATGAGCAGTTCTTC. This codes for CASSLYGTSNEQFF. V usage is TRBV5-8 and J usage is TRBJ2-1; 8 bases agree with TRBD2. Germline loops: CDR1 SGHTS, CDR2 YDEGEE. V lost 1 base to trimming and J lost 6 bases; unmatched junction nucleotides: 3. The CDR3 is made up of 14 amino acids.

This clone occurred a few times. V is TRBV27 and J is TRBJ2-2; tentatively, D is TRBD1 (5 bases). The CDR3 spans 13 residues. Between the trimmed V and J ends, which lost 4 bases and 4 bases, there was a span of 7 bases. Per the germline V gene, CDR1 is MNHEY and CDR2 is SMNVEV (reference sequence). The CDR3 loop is CASSSRVTGELFF. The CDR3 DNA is TGTGCCAGCAGTTCCAGGGTCACCGGGGAGCTGTTTTTT.

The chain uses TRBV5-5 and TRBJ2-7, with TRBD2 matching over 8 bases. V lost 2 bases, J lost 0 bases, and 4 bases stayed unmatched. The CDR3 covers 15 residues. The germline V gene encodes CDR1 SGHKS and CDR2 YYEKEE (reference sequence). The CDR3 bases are TGTGCCAGCAGCTTTTTAGCGGGGAGCTCCTACGAGCAGTACTTC. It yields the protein CASSFLAGSSYEQYF.

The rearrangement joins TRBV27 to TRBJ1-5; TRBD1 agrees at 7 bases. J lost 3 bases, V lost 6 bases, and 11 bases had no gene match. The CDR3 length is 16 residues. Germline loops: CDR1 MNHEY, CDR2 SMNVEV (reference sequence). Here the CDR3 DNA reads TGTGCCAGCAGGTCCCTGACAGGGTGGGACAATCAGCCCCAGCATTTT. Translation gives CASRSLTGWDNQPQHF.

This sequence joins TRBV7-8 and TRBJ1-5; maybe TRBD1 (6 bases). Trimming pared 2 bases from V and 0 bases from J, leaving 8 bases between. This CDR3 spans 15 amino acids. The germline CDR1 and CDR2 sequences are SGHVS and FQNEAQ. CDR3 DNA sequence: TGTGCCAGCAGCTTAACAGGGACTAGCAATCAGCCCCAGCATTTT. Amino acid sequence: CASSLTGTSNQPQHF.